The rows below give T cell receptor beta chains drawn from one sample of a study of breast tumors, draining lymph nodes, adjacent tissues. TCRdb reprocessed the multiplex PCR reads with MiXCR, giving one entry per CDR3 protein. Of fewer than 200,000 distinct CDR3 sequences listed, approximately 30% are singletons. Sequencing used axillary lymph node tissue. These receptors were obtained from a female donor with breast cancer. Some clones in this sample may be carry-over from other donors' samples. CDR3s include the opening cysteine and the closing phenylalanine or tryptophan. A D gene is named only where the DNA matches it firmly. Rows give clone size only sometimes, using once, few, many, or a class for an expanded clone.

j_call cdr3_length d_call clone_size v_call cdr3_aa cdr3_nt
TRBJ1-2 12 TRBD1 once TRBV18 CASSPGTVGYTF TGTGCCAGCTCACCCGGGACAGTCGGCTACACCTTC
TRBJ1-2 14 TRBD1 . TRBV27 CACSRQGRAYGYTF TGTGCCTGCAGTCGACAGGGGCGCGCCTATGGCTACACCTTC
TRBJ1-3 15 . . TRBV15 CATSQDRTKGNTIRF TGTGCCACCAGTCAAGACAGGACTAAGGGAAACACCATACGTTTT
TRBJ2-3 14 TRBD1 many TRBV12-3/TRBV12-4 CASSSGGASDTQYF TGTGCCAGCAGTTCAGGGGGCGCTTCCGATACGCAGTATTTT
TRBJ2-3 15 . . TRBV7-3 CASSLTGAHTDTQYF TGTGCCAGCAGCTTAACGGGGGCCCACACAGATACGCAGTATTTT
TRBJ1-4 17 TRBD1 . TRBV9 CASSVGRDRGLDEKLFF TGTGCCAGCAGCGTAGGGAGAGACAGGGGTCTCGATGAAAAACTGTTTTTT
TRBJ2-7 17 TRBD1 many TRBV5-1 CASSLSSWGTGVREQYF TGCGCCAGCAGCTTGTCGAGTTGGGGGACAGGAGTGCGCGAGCAGTACTTC
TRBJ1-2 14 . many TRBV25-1 CASSEREGYYGYTF TGTGCCAGCAGTGAGAGGGAGGGGTACTATGGCTACACCTTC
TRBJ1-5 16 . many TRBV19 CASRRGPTGYDQPQHF TGTGCCAGTAGGAGGGGACCAACAGGGTATGATCAGCCCCAGCATTTT
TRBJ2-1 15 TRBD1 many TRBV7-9 CASSLDRGWYNEQFF TGTGCCAGCAGCCTGGACAGGGGCTGGTACAATGAGCAGTTCTTC
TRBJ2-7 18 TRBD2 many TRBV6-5 CASSYSGLAGRSSYEQYF TGTGCCAGCAGTTATTCCGGACTAGCGGGTAGGAGCTCCTACGAGCAGTACTTC
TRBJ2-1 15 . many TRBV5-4 CASSLVAGPSNEQFF TGTGCCAGCAGCTTGGTGGCGGGACCGTCAAATGAGCAGTTCTTC
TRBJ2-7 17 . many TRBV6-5 CASSYYVDSVVSYEQYF TGTGCCAGCAGTTACTATGTTGACAGCGTCGTATCCTACGAGCAGTACTTC
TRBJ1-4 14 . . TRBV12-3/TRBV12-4 CASSRGQYSGKLFF TGTGCCAGCAGTCGCGGACAGTACTCTGGAAAACTGTTTTTT
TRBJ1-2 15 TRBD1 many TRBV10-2 CASSDTGQGLSGYTF TGCGCCAGCAGTGACACGGGACAGGGATTAAGTGGCTACACCTTC
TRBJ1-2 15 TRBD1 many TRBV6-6 CASSSHRGRRAGYTF TGTGCCAGCAGCAGCCACAGGGGGCGCCGGGCTGGCTACACCTTC
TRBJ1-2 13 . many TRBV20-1 CSASAVNAHGYTF TGCAGTGCTAGCGCCGTCAACGCCCATGGCTACACCTTC
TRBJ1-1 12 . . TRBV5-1 CASSLANTEAFF TGCGCCAGCAGCTTGGCCAACACTGAAGCTTTCTTT
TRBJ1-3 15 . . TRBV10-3 CAISETGKSGNTIYF TGTGCCATCAGTGAAACAGGGAAATCTGGAAACACCATATATTTT
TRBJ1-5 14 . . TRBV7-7 CASGPGGPTDTQHF TGTGCTAGCGGCCCCGGGGGGCCTACAGATACGCAGCATTTT
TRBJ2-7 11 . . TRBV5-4 CASGLGYEQYF TGTGCCAGCGGCTTGGGATACGAGCAGTACTTC
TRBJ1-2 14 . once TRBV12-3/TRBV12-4 CASSSPDGNYGYTF TGTGCCAGCAGCTCCCCGGACGGTAACTATGGCTACACCTTC
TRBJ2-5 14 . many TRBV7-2 CASGGTVGPGAQYF TGTGCCAGCGGAGGTACTGTGGGACCGGGGGCCCAGTACTTC
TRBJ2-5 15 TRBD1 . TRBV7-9 CASSIRGTGKQPQYF TGTGCCAGCAGCATACGCGGGACAGGGAAACAGCCCCAGTACTTC
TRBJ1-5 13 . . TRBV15 CATSRGQLETQHF TGTGCCACCAGCAGAGGACAGTTAGAGACCCAGCATTTT
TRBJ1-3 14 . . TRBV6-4 CAGKKVRVGNTIYF TGTGCCGGTAAAAAAGTCAGGGTCGGAAACACCATATATTTT
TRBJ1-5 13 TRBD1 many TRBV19 CASSEQGHQPQHF TGTGCCAGTAGTGAACAGGGGCATCAGCCCCAGCATTTT
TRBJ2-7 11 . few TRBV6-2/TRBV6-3 CASSQGGEQYF TGTGCCAGCAGTCAGGGAGGCGAGCAGTACTTC
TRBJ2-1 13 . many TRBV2 CASRGTAGDEQFF TGTGCCAGCAGAGGGACCGCCGGGGATGAGCAGTTCTTC
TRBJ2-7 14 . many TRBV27 CAISAGSSSYEQYF TGTGCCATTAGCGCCGGGTCCTCATCCTACGAGCAGTACTTC
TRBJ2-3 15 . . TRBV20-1 CSARVEGEDTDTQYF TGCAGTGCTAGAGTGGAGGGTGAGGACACAGATACGCAGTATTTT
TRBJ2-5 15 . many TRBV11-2 CASSPTHARGETQYF TGTGCCAGCAGCCCCACACACGCTAGGGGGGAGACCCAGTACTTC
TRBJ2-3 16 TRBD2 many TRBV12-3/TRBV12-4 CASSFIWTSQRDTQYF TGTGCCAGCAGTTTCATTTGGACTAGTCAAAGAGATACGCAGTATTTT
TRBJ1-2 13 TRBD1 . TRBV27 CASSQTGDYGYTF TGTGCCAGCAGCCAAACAGGGGATTATGGCTACACCTTC
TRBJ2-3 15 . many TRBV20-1 CSARGQGGVTDTQYF TGCAGTGCTAGGGGGCAGGGGGGGGTCACAGATACGCAGTATTTT
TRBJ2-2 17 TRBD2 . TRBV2 CASSVLGAGANTGELSW TGTGCCAGCAGTGTACTAGGAGCGGGAGCGAACACCGGGGAGCTGTCTTGG
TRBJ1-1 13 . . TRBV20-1 CSAAGPLNTEAFF TGCAGTGCTGCCGGACCGTTGAACACTGAAGCTTTCTTT
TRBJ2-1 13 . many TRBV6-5 CASRGSGLNEQFF TGTGCCAGCAGGGGTAGCGGCCTTAATGAGCAGTTCTTC
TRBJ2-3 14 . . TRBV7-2 CASSLEGSGDTQYF TGTGCCAGCAGCTTAGAAGGGAGTGGGGATACGCAGTATTTT
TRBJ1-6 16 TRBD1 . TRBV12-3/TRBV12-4 CASSGGQGAYNSPLHF TGTGCCAGCAGTGGCGGACAGGGCGCCTATAATTCACCCCTCCACTTT
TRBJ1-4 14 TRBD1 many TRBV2 CASTLQGAGEKLFF TGTGCCAGCACCCTCCAGGGGGCTGGGGAAAAACTGTTTTTT
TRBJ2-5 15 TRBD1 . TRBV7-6 CASSYRGTGLETQYF TGTGCCAGCAGCTACAGGGGGACAGGGCTAGAGACCCAGTACTTC